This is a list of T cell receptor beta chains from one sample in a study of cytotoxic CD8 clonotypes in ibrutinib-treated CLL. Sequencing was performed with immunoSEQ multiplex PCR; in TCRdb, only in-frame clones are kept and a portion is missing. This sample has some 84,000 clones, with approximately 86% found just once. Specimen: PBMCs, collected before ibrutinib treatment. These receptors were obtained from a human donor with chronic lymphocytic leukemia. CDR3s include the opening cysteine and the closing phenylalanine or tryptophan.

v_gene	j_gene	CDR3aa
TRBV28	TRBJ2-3	CASSLEFEWTGTKVITDTQYF
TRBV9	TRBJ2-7	CASSVADLHDEQYF
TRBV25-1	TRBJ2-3	CATQRRGLSDTQYF
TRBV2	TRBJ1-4	CASRATATNEKLFF
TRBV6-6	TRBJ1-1	CASSYRAGNEAFF
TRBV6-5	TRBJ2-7	CASSKKAGGWDEQYF
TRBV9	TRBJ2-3	CASSATGLREGSGTQYF
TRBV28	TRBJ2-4	CASRKSGEAIQYF
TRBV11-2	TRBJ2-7	CASSLIEGADEQYF
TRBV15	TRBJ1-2	CATSSTAGYTF
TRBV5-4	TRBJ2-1	CASSASLAGVGVNEQFF
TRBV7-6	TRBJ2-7	CASSRSGRNYEQYF
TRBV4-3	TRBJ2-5	CASSQTGTESQETQYF
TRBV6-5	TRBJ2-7	CASSDSSGRGQYF
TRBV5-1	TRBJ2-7	CASSLGPGLSYEQYF
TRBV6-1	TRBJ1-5	CASLLGQISNQPQHF
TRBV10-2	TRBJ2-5	CASRPRTGQKAVQETQYF
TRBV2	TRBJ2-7	CASRALGRIYEQYF
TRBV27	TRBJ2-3	CASRGGYRITDTQYF
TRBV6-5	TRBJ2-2	CASSYSWTGTGELFF
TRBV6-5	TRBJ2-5	CASRRLAEETQYF
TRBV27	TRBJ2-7	CASSLLRGNYEQYF
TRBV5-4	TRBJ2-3	CASSLVGSSTDTQYF
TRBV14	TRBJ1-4	CASSQDGDREATNEKLFF
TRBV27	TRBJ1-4	CASSLSGQGKLFF
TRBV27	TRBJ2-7	CASSSPGLAGVVYEQYF
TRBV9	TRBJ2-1	CASSASGSSYNEQFF
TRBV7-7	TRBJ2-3	CASSVGTRTDTQYF
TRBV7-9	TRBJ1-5	CASSSETGYQPQHF
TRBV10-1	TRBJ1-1	CASSEGQGANTEAFF
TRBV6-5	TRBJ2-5	CASNHRASGQETQYF
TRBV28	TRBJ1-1	CASSLIDNRWNTEAFF